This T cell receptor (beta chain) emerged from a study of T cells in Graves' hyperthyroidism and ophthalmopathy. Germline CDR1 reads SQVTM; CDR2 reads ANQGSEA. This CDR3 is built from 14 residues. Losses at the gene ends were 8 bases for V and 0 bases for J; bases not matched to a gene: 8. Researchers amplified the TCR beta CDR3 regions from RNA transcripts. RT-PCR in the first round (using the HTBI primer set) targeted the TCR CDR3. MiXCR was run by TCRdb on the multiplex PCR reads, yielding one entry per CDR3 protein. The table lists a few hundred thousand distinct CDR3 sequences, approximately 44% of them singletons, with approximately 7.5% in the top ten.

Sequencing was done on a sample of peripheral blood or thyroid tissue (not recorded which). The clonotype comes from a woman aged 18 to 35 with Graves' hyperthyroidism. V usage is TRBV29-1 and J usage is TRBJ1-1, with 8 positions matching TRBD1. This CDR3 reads CSSPPGQVNTEAFF. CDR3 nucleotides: TGCAGCAGTCCGCCGGGACAGGTGAACACTGAAGCTTTCTTT.